Each of the 13 T cell receptor beta chains below was sequenced from the same sample in a study of T-cell memory formation after mild COVID-19. Each CDR3 protein is one row after TCRdb ran MiXCR on the 5' RACE reads. Of approximately 300,000 distinct CDR3 sequences listed, less than 20% are singletons. Sequencing input: PBMCs or a T cell subset sorted from them (not recorded which). The receptor source for this set is a man in his late teens or twenties who had mild COVID-19 (a few samples of this study predate the infection). Cell type and time point are not known.

CDR3 sequence (DNA): TGCGCCAGCAGCCCACGCTACCGGGACACCCAGAATGGCTACACCTTC. Translation gives CASSPRYRDTQNGYTF. The chain couples TRBV5-1 to TRBJ1-2; weak D call: TRBD1 (6 bases). This CDR3 spans 16 amino acids. Looked up from germline, CDR1 is SGHRS and CDR2 is YFSETQ. V lost 4 bases to trimming and J lost 6 bases, with 22 bases between them.

This clonotype showed up many times. The CDR3 is CASSSRTSGGIDTQYF. CDR3 sequence (DNA): TGCGCCAGCAGCTCCCGGACTAGCGGGGGTATAGATACGCAGTATTTT. V usage is TRBV5-1 and J usage is TRBJ2-3; 13 bases are a match to TRBD2. The CDR3 is made up of 16 amino acids. With V trimmed by 3 bases and J by 5 bases, 6 bases remained unmatched. CDR1 and CDR2 from the germline V gene are SGHRS and YFSETQ.

This clonotype was seen a few times. The chain links TRBV12-3 or TRBV12-4 to TRBJ2-5; D may match TRBD1 or TRBD2 (6 bases each). The V end lost 5 bases, the J end lost 2 bases, and 18 bases lay between the germline ends. This CDR3 spans 16 amino acids. Here the CDR3 reads CASSEAIGGRQETQYF. The DNA for the CDR3 is TGTGCCAGCAGTGAAGCTATTGGGGGGCGTCAAGAGACCCAGTACTTC.

The chain joins TRBV5-1 to TRBJ2-1, with 11 positions matching TRBD2. This CDR3 contains 16 residues. V was pared by 0 bases and J by 8 bases, with 7 bases of the junction left unmatched. Looked up from germline, CDR1 is SGHRS and CDR2 is YFSETQ. DNA of the CDR3: TGCGCCAGCAGCTTGGGTCTAGCGGGGGGCCGGGATGAGCAGTTCTTC. This gives the protein CASSLGLAGGRDEQFF.

The count of this clonotype is one. This chain uses TRBV28 with TRBJ1-6; D is undetermined. Germline V gene data show CDR1 as MDHEN and CDR2 as SYDVKM. The V and J ends lost 6 bases and 14 bases respectively, with 14 bases between them. The CDR3 is 12 amino acids. The CDR3: CASSTRGITLHF. The CDR3 DNA follows: TGTGCCAGCAGCACCCGCGGGATCACCCTCCACTTT.

This clonotype has a handful of counts. V and J are TRBV10-3 and TRBJ2-1; 9 bases align to TRBD1. The V segment lost 5 bases and the J segment 3 bases; nucleotides outside the gene matches: 11. The CDR3 sequence is 17 residues long. Germline loops: CDR1 ENHRY, CDR2 SYGVKD. CDR3 bases: TGTGCCATCAGTAACCAAGGGACAGGGCTTGTCTACAATGAGCAGTTCTTC. As protein: CAISNQGTGLVYNEQFF.

This clonotype has a handful of counts. V gene TRBV18 combines with J gene TRBJ1-2; D not resolved. The CDR3 sequence is 10 residues long. V lost 0 bases and J lost 8, with 1 base in between. Germline CDR1 and CDR2: KGHSH and LQKENI. The CDR3 reads CASSPPGYTF. The DNA of the CDR3 is TGTGCCAGCTCACCACCCGGCTACACCTTC.

This clonotype was recorded at least ten times. V usage is TRBV7-9 and J usage is TRBJ2-1; a possible D gene is TRBD1 (6 bases). CDR3 length: 12 amino acids. Germline loops: CDR1 SEHNR, CDR2 FQNEAQ (reference sequence). V was cut by 4 bases and J by 6 bases, with 7 bases left in between. CDR3 protein: CASSSQGNEQFF. CDR3 DNA sequence: TGTGCCAGCAGCTCACAGGGCAATGAGCAGTTCTTC. Looking up the rest from reference TRBV7-9 and TRBJ2-1 gives the full variable domain: DTGVSQNPRHKITKRGQNVTFRCDPISEHNRLYWYRQTLGQGPEFLTYFQNEAQLEKSRLLSDRFSAERPKGSFSTLEIQRTEQGDSAMYLCASSSQGNEQFFGPGTRLTVL.

In its sample, this clonotype was seen many times. The chain carries TRBV4-1 and TRBJ1-1, with D perhaps TRBD1 (6 bases). Trimming removed 5 bases from V and 2 bases from J, with 9 bases in between. The CDR3 length is 13 residues. The germline CDR1 and CDR2 sequences are MGHRA and YSYEKL. This chain's CDR3 is CASSGQLNTEAFF. CDR3 DNA sequence: TGCGCCAGCAGCGGACAGCTTAACACTGAAGCTTTCTTT.

CDR3 sequence: CASSRREHSNQPQHF. CDR3 nucleotides: TGTGCCAGCAGTCGCCGGGAACATAGCAATCAGCCCCAGCATTTT. The chain uses TRBV6-2 or TRBV6-3 and TRBJ1-5; D remains ambiguous. Germline lookup yields CDR1 MNHEY and CDR2 SVGEGT. V was cut by 5 bases and J by 0 bases, with 11 bases left in between. CDR3 size: 15 residues.

The V and J genes are TRBV12-3 or TRBV12-4 and TRBJ1-5; no definite D call. Trimming removed 2 bases at V and 0 bases at J, with 5 bases between. CDR3 length: 14 residues. The CDR3: CASSLLPSNQPQHF. CDR3 coding DNA: TGTGCCAGCAGTTTACTCCCTAGCAATCAGCCCCAGCATTTT.

This clonotype was seen more than once but under ten times. The CDR3 nucleotides read TGCAGTGCTAGAGATATCGGACGGGAGACCCAGTACTTC. Translating gives CSARDIGRETQYF. The chain links TRBV20-1 to TRBJ2-5; D call uncertain. The CDR3 extends over 13 amino acids. V dropped 0 bases and J dropped 5 bases, with 10 bases sitting between them. Germline values: CDR1 DFQATT, CDR2 SNEGSKA (reference sequence).

With regard to this clonotype: This may be a read error, as it is one base from a much larger clone. The V call is TRBV6-2 or TRBV6-3, the J call TRBJ1-2; no reliable D call. This CDR3 has 13 residues. Deletions cut 5 bases from V and 0 bases from J, with 7 bases between. The germline V gene has CDR1 MNHEY and CDR2 SVGEGT. The CDR3 sequence: CASSNGPNYGYTF. In nucleotides, the CDR3 is TGTGCCAGCAGTAACGGGCCTAACTATGGCTACACCTTC.